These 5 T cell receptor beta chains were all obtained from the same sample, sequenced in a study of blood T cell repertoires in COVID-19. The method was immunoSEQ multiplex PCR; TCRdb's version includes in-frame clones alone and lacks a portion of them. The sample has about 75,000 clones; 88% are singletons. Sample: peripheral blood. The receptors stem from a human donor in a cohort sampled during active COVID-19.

The CDR3 sequence is CASSPYPGGGAWNEQFF. The CDR3 DNA is TGTGCCAGCAGCCCCTACCCTGGCGGGGGGGCCTGGAATGAGCAGTTCTTC. The gene calls are TRBV7-2 and TRBJ2-1; TRBD2 matches 9 bases. J gave up 7 bases and V 5 bases, and 15 bases lay outside the gene matches. The CDR3 totals 17 residues. Germline assignment: CDR1 SGHTA and CDR2 FQGNSA.

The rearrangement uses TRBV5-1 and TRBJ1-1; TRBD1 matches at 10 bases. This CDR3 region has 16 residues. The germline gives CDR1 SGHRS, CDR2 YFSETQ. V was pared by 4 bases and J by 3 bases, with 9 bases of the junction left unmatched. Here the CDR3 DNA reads TGCGCCAGCAGCGCCGGCCTTGGACAGGGGGACACTGAAGCTTTCTTT. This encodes CASSAGLGQGDTEAFF.

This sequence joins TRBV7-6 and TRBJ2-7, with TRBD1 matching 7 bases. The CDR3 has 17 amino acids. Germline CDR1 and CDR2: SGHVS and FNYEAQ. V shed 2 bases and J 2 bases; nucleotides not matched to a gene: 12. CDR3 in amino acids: CASSLQGPGTEAYEQYF. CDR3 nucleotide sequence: TGTGCCAGCAGCTTACAGGGCCCCGGGACAGAAGCCTACGAGCAGTACTTC.

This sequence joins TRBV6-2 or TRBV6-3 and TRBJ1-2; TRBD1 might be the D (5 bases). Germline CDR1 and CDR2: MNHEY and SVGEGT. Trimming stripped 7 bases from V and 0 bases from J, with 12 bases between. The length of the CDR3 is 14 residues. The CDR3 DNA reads TGTGCCAGCATCCCGACAGAAACTAACTATGGCTACACCTTC. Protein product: CASIPTETNYGYTF.

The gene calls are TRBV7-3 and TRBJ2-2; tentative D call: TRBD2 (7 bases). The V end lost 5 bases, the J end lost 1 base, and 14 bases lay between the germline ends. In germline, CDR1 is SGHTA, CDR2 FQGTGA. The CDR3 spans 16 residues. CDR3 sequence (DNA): TGTGCCAGCAGCCGGGCGGGGGCGCAGAACACCGGGGAGCTGTTTTTT. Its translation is CASSRAGAQNTGELFF.